Shown below are 14 T cell receptor beta chains from a single sample sequenced in a study of blood T cells in healthy people across ages. With a J-beta primer mix and a sample-barcoded 5' primer, a second PCR ran 7 to 11 cycles. MiXCR, applied by TCRdb to the 5' RACE reads, yields one record per CDR3 protein. The sample has over 1,500,000 distinct CDR3 sequences, around half seen once; the top ten hold roughly 2.1%. Sequenced material: blood. All receptors derive from a woman aged 40 to 50 in good health.

V and J are TRBV9 and TRBJ2-7, with D uncertain. The J call may be in error: the DNA end matches TRBJ2-5 better. Germline assignment: CDR1 SGDLS and CDR2 YYNGEE. The CDR3 length is 13 residues. CDR3 in amino acids: CASSVATRETQYF. CDR3 coding DNA: TGTGCCAGCAGCGTAGCTACAAGGGAGACCCAGTACTTC.

The chain uses TRBV19 and TRBJ1-1, with D possibly being TRBD1 (5 bases). V dropped 10 bases and J dropped 6 bases, with 12 bases sitting between them. CDR3 length equals 11 residues. Germline CDR1 LNHDA, CDR2 SQIVND (reference sequence). The DNA for the CDR3 is TGTGCCATTGAAGTAGGGGCTGAAGCTTTCTTT. Encoded protein: CAIEVGAEAFF.

V gene TRBV5-1 combines with J gene TRBJ2-5; D is possibly TRBD2 (6 bases). This CDR3 is 16 amino acids long. Trimming cost V 2 bases and J 3 bases, with 17 bases left between them. The germline gives CDR1 SGHRS, CDR2 YFSETQ. CDR3 sequence: CASSFTRRGGKETQYF. For the CDR3, the DNA is TGCGCCAGCAGCTTCACACGCCGGGGAGGCAAAGAGACCCAGTACTTC.

V usage is TRBV4-3 and J usage is TRBJ2-5; 8 bases line up with TRBD1. The CDR3 spans 15 residues. CDR1 and CDR2 from the germline V gene are LGHNA and YSLEER. The V and J ends lost 0 bases and 5 bases, in that order; junction bases with no gene match: 5. CDR3 sequence reads: CASSQDLRQGETQYF. The CDR3 region has the DNA TGCGCCAGCAGCCAAGATTTGAGACAGGGGGAGACCCAGTACTTC.

The table lists this clonotype with a few counts. The chain recombines TRBV7-2 with TRBJ2-1; tentatively, D is TRBD1 or TRBD2 (5 bases each). V shed 1 base and J shed 15 bases, with 19 bases lying between them. CDR3 length equals 14 residues. In germline, CDR1 is SGHTA, CDR2 FQGNSA. CDR3 DNA: TGTGCCAGCAGCTTAGAGTCACGGGGACCCAGTACGTTCTTC. Translating gives CASSLESRGPSTFF.

J is TRBJ2-4 and V is TRBV28; TRBD1 aligns across 7 bases. The J call is uncertain, as TRBJ2-7 better fits the DNA end. CDR3 length equals 16 residues. The germline V gene encodes CDR1 MDHEN and CDR2 SYDVKM. The CDR3 DNA reads TGTGCCAACGGTAGACAGGGTCTCCAAAGCTCCTACGAGCAGTACTTC. As protein: CANGRQGLQSSYEQYF.

CDR3 sequence: CASTRAPGGSYNEQFF. CDR3 coding DNA: TGTGCCAGCACCCGAGCCCCAGGGGGCTCCTACAATGAGCAGTTCTTC. The rearrangement uses TRBV2 and TRBJ2-1; 7 nucleotides line up with TRBD1. V shed 7 bases, J shed 0 bases, and the junction held 9 bases outside the gene matches. Germline CDR1 is SNHLY and CDR2 is FYNNEI. This CDR3 spans 16 amino acids.

V and J are TRBV7-9 and TRBJ2-2, with D uncertain. Trimming removed 11 bases from V and 2 bases from J, with 21 bases in between. CDR1 and CDR2 (germline): SEHNR, FQNEAQ (reference sequence). This CDR3 has 16 amino acids. The CDR3 DNA reads TGTGCCGACGGCCCCCAGACTCGGGTAAACACCGGGGAGCTGTTTTTT. It codes for CADGPQTRVNTGELFF.

This rearrangement joins TRBV2 to TRBJ2-3; 8 bases align to TRBD2. The CDR3 has 15 residues. Unmatched junction bases numbered 8, after V lost 8 bases and J lost 1 base. Germline lookup yields CDR1 SNHLY and CDR2 FYNNEI. This chain's CDR3 is CASGGRAGGTDTQYF. CDR3 nucleotide sequence: TGTGCCAGCGGGGGGAGAGCGGGGGGCACAGATACGCAGTATTTT.

This clonotype was found a few times. The chain uses TRBV9 and TRBJ2-5, with 10 bases identical to TRBD1. Germline assignment: CDR1 SGDLS and CDR2 YYNGEE. The CDR3 has 17 amino acids. The trim removed 0 bases at V and 4 bases at J, leaving 9 bases unmatched. This CDR3 is CASSVDGTGVSGETQYF. The CDR3, as DNA: TGTGCCAGCAGCGTAGATGGGACAGGGGTCTCGGGAGAGACCCAGTACTTC.

This rearrangement joins TRBV20-1 to TRBJ2-5; 15 nucleotides align to TRBD2. V dropped 3 bases and J dropped 11; count of bases not matched to a gene: 19. In germline, CDR1 is DFQATT, CDR2 SNEGSKA (reference sequence). The CDR3 has 18 amino acids. The CDR3 nucleotides read TGCAGTGCTAGGGCGGGACTAGCGGGGGGCCACACCCCAGTTGAGCAGTACTTC. Its translation is CSARAGLAGGHTPVEQYF.

The chain recombines TRBV6-5 with TRBJ2-4; D possibly uses TRBD1 or TRBD2 (5 bases each). TRBJ2-7 matches the DNA end more closely, so the J call is doubtful. The CDR3 has 14 residues. Germline V gene sequence: CDR1 MNHEY, CDR2 SVGAGI. The DNA of the CDR3 is TGTGCCAGCAGTCCGTTCTCGGGACCCTACGAGCAGTACTTC. Amino acid sequence: CASSPFSGPYEQYF.

This rearrangement joins TRBV20-1 to TRBJ2-3; 8 nucleotides align to TRBD2. Germline trimming cut 3 bases from V and 2 bases from J; bases unmatched to any gene: 13. Germline lookup yields CDR1 DFQATT and CDR2 SNEGSKA (reference sequence). There are 17 residues in the CDR3. The chain's CDR3 is CSARRQGTRSATDTQYF. As DNA, the CDR3 is TGCAGTGCTAGGAGGCAGGGGACTAGATCTGCCACAGATACGCAGTATTTT.

The chain links TRBV7-2 to TRBJ1-1, with TRBD1 matching over 10 bases. The CDR3 is 15 amino acids. Germline CDR1 is SGHTA and CDR2 is FQGNSA. The junction had 10 bases not matched to a gene; V was cut back by 4 bases and J by 8 bases. Written as DNA, the CDR3 is TGTGCCAGCAGCTACGCGACCGGGACAGGGGCCGAAGCTTTCTTT. This encodes CASSYATGTGAEAFF.